These 27 T cell receptor beta chains were all obtained from the same sample, sequenced in a study of blood T cells in healthy people across ages. The second PCR ran roughly 6 to 11 cycles with a sample-barcoded 5' primer and J-beta primers. From the 5' RACE reads, TCRdb called clonotypes with MiXCR, one entry per CDR3 protein. Of roughly 500,000 distinct CDR3 sequences listed, 20% to 30% are singletons. This same sample was also taken into another study, of T cells of mothers and their children.

Sequenced input: blood. These TCRs come from a boy aged 5-17 years in good health.

This clonotype occurred a few times. The J gene is TRBJ1-1, the V gene TRBV5-5; TRBD1 matches at 7 bases. Germline-derived CDR1 and CDR2 are SGHKS and YYEKEE (reference sequence). This CDR3 region has 12 residues. Germline trimming cut 2 bases from V and 10 bases from J; bases unmatched to any gene: 5. Here the CDR3 reads CASSFLTGRAFF. For the CDR3, the DNA is TGTGCCAGCAGCTTCCTGACAGGGCGAGCTTTCTTT.

The chain links TRBV28 to TRBJ2-3, with 8 bases that match TRBD2. This CDR3 has 17 amino acids. Germline trimming cut 4 bases from V and 1 base from J; bases unmatched to any gene: 10. Germline-derived CDR1 and CDR2 are MDHEN and SYDVKM. Written as DNA, the CDR3 is TGTGCCAGCAGTTCCCCCTTCGGACTAGCAGGCACAGATACGCAGTATTTT. This codes for CASSSPFGLAGTDTQYF.

The V and J genes are TRBV10-3 and TRBJ2-5; TRBD1 matches 11 bases. The J call may be mistaken, given a closer DNA end match to TRBJ2-7. In germline, CDR1 is ENHRY, CDR2 SYGVKD. The CDR3 extends over 14 amino acids. This CDR3 is CAIRGDRGTYEQYF. In DNA, the CDR3 is TGTGCCATCAGAGGGGACAGGGGGACCTACGAGCAGTACTTC.

In its sample, this clonotype was seen a few times. The gene calls are TRBV4-2 and TRBJ1-1, with D uncertain. V gave up 0 bases and J gave up 1 base, with 6 bases separating them. The CDR3 spans 14 residues. The germline V gene encodes CDR1 LGHNA and CDR2 YNFKEQ. The chain's CDR3 is CASSQDQQNTEAFF. CDR3 DNA sequence: TGTGCCAGCAGCCAAGATCAACAGAACACTGAAGCTTTCTTT.

This clonotype was seen many times. V usage is TRBV4-3 and J usage is TRBJ2-1; 9 bases are shared with TRBD2. J gave up 5 bases and V 5 bases, and 10 bases lay outside the gene matches. CDR3 size: 16 residues. In germline, CDR1 is LGHNA, CDR2 YSLEER. The CDR3 DNA reads as TGCGCCAGCAGCGCTGGGGCGGGGGGGCCCCACAATGAGCAGTTCTTC. Its translation is CASSAGAGGPHNEQFF.

This clonotype was counted only a few times. The chain has TRBV5-6 and TRBJ2-5; 11 bases match TRBD1. The CDR3 runs 16 residues. The V and J ends lost 3 bases and 5 bases, in that order; junction bases with no gene match: 9. Germline V gene data show CDR1 as SGHDT and CDR2 as YYEEEE. CDR3 DNA: TGTGCCAGCAGCTGGACAGGGGGCGCCGATGTGGAGACCCAGTACTTC. It encodes CASSWTGGADVETQYF.

This chain uses TRBV21-1 with TRBJ2-1; TRBD2, the D gene given by the table, was not confirmed from the DNA. TRBV21-1 represents a pseudogene. CDR3 size: 16 residues. The DNA for the CDR3 is TGTGCCAGCAGCGAAGTCTGGACTAGCGGGAGAAATGAGCAGTTCTTC. Residues: CASSEVWTSGRNEQFF.

This clonotype was observed once. The chain combines TRBV5-1 with TRBJ2-4, with D maybe TRBD1 (6 bases). The CDR3 is made up of 16 amino acids. CDR1 is SGHRS, CDR2 YFSETQ, per germline. V was pared by 2 bases and J by 4 bases, with 16 bases between. The CDR3 DNA reads as TGCGCCAGCAGCTTCGGTTCGAGTCAGGGGAAAAACATTCAGTACTTC. Protein sequence: CASSFGSSQGKNIQYF.

The chain is built from TRBV20-1 and TRBJ2-6; D ambiguous. V shed 3 bases and J shed 6 bases, with 15 bases lying between them. The germline CDR1 and CDR2 sequences are DFQATT and SNEGSKA (reference sequence). The CDR3 is 15 amino acids. CDR3 nucleotide sequence: TGCAGTGCTAGTCGTCTCAGAGGTCTGGCCAACGTCCTGACTTTC. Translated, it gives CSASRLRGLANVLTF.

This chain links TRBV28 with TRBJ2-1; 14 nucleotides agree with TRBD2. CDR1 is MDHEN, CDR2 SYDVKM, per germline. The CDR3 contains 17 residues. V dropped 6 bases and J dropped 4; count of bases not matched to a gene: 8. This CDR3 is CASSYGTSGSVYNEQFF. The CDR3 nucleotides read TGTGCCAGCAGCTATGGGACTAGCGGGAGTGTTTACAATGAGCAGTTCTTC.

The chain has TRBV4-1 and TRBJ1-2; possibly TRBD1 for D (5 bases). Germline assignment: CDR1 MGHRA and CDR2 YSYEKL. The ends were cut back, 3 bases at V and 0 bases at J, with 14 bases in the middle. There are 16 residues in the CDR3. The CDR3 DNA reads TGCGCCAGCAGCCAGGGGTTCGAACAGGCTAACTATGGCTACACCTTC. Encoded protein: CASSQGFEQANYGYTF.

The rearrangement uses TRBV7-2 and TRBJ2-7, with D tentatively TRBD1 or TRBD2 (5 bases each). V was cut by 4 bases and J by 1 base, with 11 bases left in between. Germline CDR1 and CDR2: SGHTA and FQGNSA. This CDR3 is built from 14 residues. The CDR3 loop reads CASSWDVLSYEQYF. The CDR3 nucleotides are TGTGCCAGCAGCTGGGACGTACTGTCCTACGAGCAGTACTTC.

In this sample, this clonotype turned up many times. The chain uses TRBV6-5 and TRBJ2-5; a weak D match, TRBD2 (7 bases). V was shortened by 4 bases and J by 4 bases, with 19 bases between the two germline ends. The CDR3 spans 16 residues. The germline gives CDR1 MNHEY, CDR2 SVGAGI. The CDR3 nucleotides are TGTGCCAGCAGTTCCCCAAGGGGGAGGGCCCCAGAGACCCAGTACTTC. The encoded protein is CASSSPRGRAPETQYF.

This clonotype was found a few times. The genes are TRBV20-1 and TRBJ2-5; 8 positions match TRBD2. The J call may be in error: the DNA end matches TRBJ2-7 better. Germline lookup yields CDR1 DFQATT and CDR2 SNEGSKA (reference sequence). The CDR3 extends over 11 amino acids. The CDR3 region has the DNA TGCAGTGCCCTAGCGGGCTACGAGCAGTACTTC. It is translated as CSALAGYEQYF.

The sample holds many counts of this clonotype. The chain is built from TRBV12-3 or TRBV12-4 and TRBJ2-1, with 7 bases identical to TRBD2. The CDR3 loop spans 14 amino acids. Trimming at V came to 4 bases and at J to 3 bases, leaving 3 bases not matched to a gene. CDR3 region: CASSSSGVYNEQFF. The CDR3 region has the DNA TGTGCCAGCAGTTCAAGCGGGGTCTACAATGAGCAGTTCTTC.

The CDR3 bases are TGTGCCATCCGACAGGAGGCTAATGAAAAACTGTTTTTT. Amino acids: CAIRQEANEKLFF. The chain is built from TRBV10-3 and TRBJ1-4; D perhaps matches TRBD1 (6 bases). The CDR3 loop spans 13 amino acids. V was clipped by 8 bases and J by 3 bases, with 10 bases between them. The germline gives CDR1 ENHRY, CDR2 SYGVKD.

The rearrangement links TRBV7-9 to TRBJ1-4; TRBD1 aligns across 7 bases. This CDR3 spans 14 amino acids. J was trimmed by 7 bases and V by 3 bases; bases with no gene match: 5. CDR1 is SEHNR, CDR2 FQNEAQ, per germline (reference sequence). The CDR3 loop is CASSFRQGGEKLFF. The CDR3 nucleotides are TGTGCCAGCAGCTTCCGACAGGGCGGTGAAAAACTGTTTTTT.

This clonotype was observed a few times. The genes are TRBV9 and TRBJ1-1; perhaps TRBD1 as D (5 bases). CDR1 and CDR2 (germline): SGDLS, YYNGEE. The CDR3 loop spans 14 amino acids. The germline V and J ends were trimmed by 1 base and 5 bases, with 12 bases remaining between them. The CDR3 DNA sequence: TGTGCCAGCAGCGTAAGGGGAGAGGGAACTGAAGCTTTCTTT. This translates into CASSVRGEGTEAFF.

The CDR3 DNA follows: TGTGCCAGCAGCTTAGCGGCGCAGGGCAGGCACGGGGAGCTGTTTTTT. It specifies CASSLAAQGRHGELFF. The chain uses TRBV7-9 and TRBJ2-2; D possibly corresponds to TRBD1 (5 bases). V lost 0 bases and J 7 bases, leaving 15 bases between the germline ends. Germline CDR1 is SEHNR and CDR2 is FQNEAQ (reference sequence). This CDR3 has 16 amino acids.

The chain has TRBV20-1 and TRBJ2-3; TRBD1 matches at 7 bases. CDR1 and CDR2 (germline): DFQATT, SNEGSKA (reference sequence). V shed 2 bases, J shed 2 bases, and the junction held 10 bases outside the gene matches. The CDR3 loop spans 16 amino acids. Here the CDR3 DNA reads TGCAGTGCTAGACCAAACCTGGGACAGAACACAGATACGCAGTATTTT. This translates into CSARPNLGQNTDTQYF.

This clonotype was seen more than once but under ten times. This rearrangement joins TRBV11-2 to TRBJ2-1, with 10 positions matching TRBD1. The V and J ends lost 1 base and 15 bases, in that order; junction bases with no gene match: 6. Germline V gene data show CDR1 as SGHAT and CDR2 as FQNNGV. The CDR3 has 13 amino acids. CDR3 sequence (DNA): TGTGCCAGCAGCTTAGCAGGGGGGACAGGGGTGTTCTTC. This translates into CASSLAGGTGVFF. The full variable domain, completed using reference TRBV11-2 and TRBJ2-1, is EAGVAQSPRYKIIEKRQSVAFWCNPISGHATLYWYQQILGQGPKLLIQFQNNGVVDDSQLPKDRFSAERLKGVDSTLKIQPAKLEDSAVYLCASSLAGGTGVFFGPGTRLTVL.

V usage is TRBV5-1 and J usage is TRBJ2-1; 9 positions match TRBD1. The germline CDR1 and CDR2 sequences are SGHRS and YFSETQ. The CDR3 consists of 14 residues. Trimming at V came to 3 bases and at J to 9 bases, leaving 7 bases not matched to a gene. The CDR3 coding sequence is TGCGCCAGCAGCTCGGGACAGGGAACCTTTGAGCAGTTCTTC. Residues: CASSSGQGTFEQFF.

V and J are TRBV6-2 or TRBV6-3 and TRBJ2-1; 14 positions match TRBD2. The trim removed 0 bases at V and 10 bases at J, leaving 11 bases unmatched. The CDR3 is 18 amino acids. Germline V gene data show CDR1 as MNHEY and CDR2 as SVGEGT. CDR3 in amino acids: CASSYSGAGLAGVGEQFF. CDR3 in DNA: TGTGCCAGCAGTTACTCGGGAGCGGGACTAGCGGGAGTCGGGGAGCAGTTCTTC.

The chain employs TRBV27 and TRBJ2-7, with D possibly TRBD1 on 6 matching bases. The CDR3 contains 13 residues. With 2 bases removed from V and 9 bases from J, the gap between germline ends came to 14 bases. The germline V gene has CDR1 MNHEY and CDR2 SMNVEV (reference sequence). CDR3 bases: TGTGCCAGCAGTTTAACCTACAGGGCCGCGCAGTACTTC. It is translated as CASSLTYRAAQYF.

This clonotype was seen more than once but under ten times. The chain joins TRBV29-1 to TRBJ2-1; possibly TRBD2 for D (7 bases). Per the germline V gene, CDR1 is SQVTM and CDR2 is ANQGSEA. The CDR3 length is 13 residues. V lost 0 bases and J lost 10, with 13 bases in between. DNA for the CDR3: TGCAGCGTTGAAGAGGCGGGGGCAAGGGAGCAGTTCTTC. It yields the protein CSVEEAGAREQFF.

The chain is built from TRBV5-1 and TRBJ2-3; 11 bases match TRBD1. The CDR3 sequence is 15 residues long. Germline assignment: CDR1 SGHRS and CDR2 YFSETQ. V was clipped by 0 bases and J by 5 bases; unmatched bases: 2. Here the CDR3 DNA reads TGCGCCAGCAGCTTGGAAGGGACAGGGGGAGATACGCAGTATTTT. Amino acid sequence: CASSLEGTGGDTQYF.

The chain employs TRBV4-3 and TRBJ1-2; D is uncertain. V lost 3 bases and J lost 4, with 15 bases in between. CDR3 length: 15 amino acids. Germline lookup yields CDR1 LGHNA and CDR2 YSLEER. The CDR3 DNA reads TGCGCCAGCAGCCATGCCGGGGTGGCACCCTATGGCTACACCTTC. As protein: CASSHAGVAPYGYTF.